Below, 30 T cell receptor beta chains from the same sample are listed, as sequenced in a study of blood T cell repertoires in COVID-19 (dated by TCRdb to about 2020). The library was made by the immunoSEQ multiplex PCR assay. TCRdb stores this immuneACCESS table with in-frame sequences only. Part of the clones is absent; in the studies checked, under half of the shortfall reflects unresolved V genes, and no reason is known for the rest. This sample holds more than 70,000 clones; 70% to 90% were observed only once. The ten largest clones take up 7% to 7.5% of the sample. Material for sequencing was peripheral blood. All receptors derive from a man aged 60 to 75 with acute or convalescent COVID-19.

The chain has TRBV27 and TRBJ2-1; 9 positions match TRBD1. V was clipped by 2 bases and J by 5 bases; unmatched bases: 10. The CDR3 has 17 residues. Looked up from germline, CDR1 is MNHEY and CDR2 is SMNVEV (reference sequence). The CDR3 loop reads CASSLLSRTGVHNEQFF. Written as DNA, the CDR3 is TGTGCCAGCAGTTTACTTTCTAGGACAGGGGTACACAATGAGCAGTTCTTC.

This clone was detected only a few times. V gene TRBV5-1 combines with J gene TRBJ1-1, with a tentative D call TRBD1 (6 bases). Germline-derived CDR1 and CDR2 are SGHRS and YFSETQ. This CDR3 comprises 15 residues. V dropped 4 bases and J dropped 0 bases, with 13 bases sitting between them. As DNA, the CDR3 is TGCGCCAGCAGCCCAGGACAGTACCTGAACACTGAAGCTTTCTTT. Encoded protein: CASSPGQYLNTEAFF.

Comments on this clone: The junction shows a germline mismatch at one end, possibly a read error. This chain links TRBV12-5 with TRBJ1-4; 7 positions agree with TRBD1. The CDR3 runs 15 residues. CDR1 is LGHNT, CDR2 FRNRAP, per germline. For the CDR3, the DNA is TGTGCTAGTGGTTTGGGAGACAGGGCTAACGAAAAACTGTTTTTT. This gives the protein CASGLGDRANEKLFF.

The chain carries TRBV18 and TRBJ2-3, with TRBD1 matching 8 bases. Germline V gene lookup returns CDR1 KGHSH and CDR2 LQKENI. This CDR3 has 15 amino acids. The J segment lost 14 bases and the V segment lost 6 bases, leaving 19 bases of the junction unmatched. CDR3: CASSRTGGSTDTTYF. The CDR3 DNA reads as TGTGCCAGCTCCCGTACAGGGGGAAGCACAGATACGACGTATTTT.

The J gene is TRBJ2-7, the V gene TRBV7-6; 10 nucleotides align to TRBD2. CDR1 and CDR2 (germline): SGHVS, FNYEAQ. J was trimmed by 1 base and V by 1 base; bases with no gene match: 4. The CDR3 covers 16 residues. The CDR3 DNA reads TGTGCCAGCAGCTTAGGGGCTAGCGGGGGTTCCTACGAGCAGTACTTC. Its translation is CASSLGASGGSYEQYF. The whole variable domain, remainder taken from reference TRBV7-6 and TRBJ2-7, is GAGVSQSPRYKVTKRGQDVALRCDPISGHVSLYWYRQALGQGPEFLTYFNYEAQQDKSGLPNDRFSAERPEGSISTLTIQRTEQRDSAMYRCASSLGASGGSYEQYFGPGTRLTVT.

CDR3 loop: CAIRRTGAGYTF. In DNA form, the CDR3 reads TGTGCCATCAGACGGACAGGGGCTGGCTACACCTTC. This sequence joins TRBV10-3 and TRBJ1-2; 9 nucleotides agree with TRBD1. The CDR3 runs 12 residues. Looked up from germline, CDR1 is ENHRY and CDR2 is SYGVKD. V lost 6 bases to trimming and J lost 7 bases; unmatched junction nucleotides: 3.

The rearrangement uses TRBV5-1 and TRBJ2-3, with 8 nucleotides matching TRBD2. The germline CDR1 and CDR2 sequences are SGHRS and YFSETQ. The CDR3 consists of 13 residues. The V and J ends lost 4 bases and 9 bases, in that order; junction bases with no gene match: 7. DNA of the CDR3: TGCGCCAGCAGCCGGGAGGGGGTCCCGACGCAGTATTTT. Residues: CASSREGVPTQYF.

J is TRBJ2-5 and V is TRBV11-2, with 8 bases that match TRBD1. Germline V CDR1 and CDR2: SGHAT, FQNNGV. CDR3 size: 16 residues. After removal of 0 bases from V and 3 bases from J, the junction contained 6 bases not matched to a gene. The CDR3 bases are TGTGCCAGCAGCTTAGAAGGCAGGGGGCTGAAAGAGACCCAGTACTTC. Residues: CASSLEGRGLKETQYF.

The chain joins TRBV29-1 to TRBJ2-1; the D gene is possibly TRBD1 (6 bases). V was shortened by 0 bases and J by 6 bases, with 12 bases between the two germline ends. Germline CDR1 SQVTM, CDR2 ANQGSEA. The CDR3 loop spans 14 amino acids. The DNA for the CDR3 is TGCAGCGTTGAAGAGGGGGCAGGGGTCAATGAGCAGTTCTTC. Amino acid sequence: CSVEEGAGVNEQFF.

The CDR3 nucleotides are TGTGCCAGCTCAAGGGACAGCTCCTACGAGCAGTACTTC. Its protein product is CASSRDSSYEQYF. The J gene is TRBJ2-7, the V gene TRBV18; 7 bases agree with TRBD1. The J segment lost 0 bases and the V segment lost 5 bases, leaving 1 base of the junction unmatched. From germline, CDR1 is KGHSH and CDR2 LQKENI. CDR3 length: 13 residues. Together with reference TRBV18 and TRBJ2-7, the CDR3 gives the full variable domain: NAGVMQNPRHLVRRRGQEARLRCSPMKGHSHVYWYRQLPEEGLKFMVYLQKENIIDESGMPKERFSAEFPKEGPSILRIQQVVRGDSAAYFCASSRDSSYEQYFGPGTRLTVT.

CDR3 amino acids: CASSQNFGTQYF. CDR3 sequence (DNA): TGTGCCAGCAGCCAGAACTTCGGGACCCAGTACTTC. The chain recombines TRBV3-1 (or the pseudogene TRBV3-2) with TRBJ2-5; D is unclear. From germline, CDR1 is LGHDT and CDR2 YNNKEL (reference sequence). The V and J ends lost 3 bases and 7 bases respectively, with 9 bases between them. The CDR3 sequence is 12 residues long.

This clone was counted a single time. V is TRBV19 and J is TRBJ2-1, with TRBD1 identical over 10 bases. CDR1 and CDR2 (germline): LNHDA, SQIVND (reference sequence). The CDR3 covers 16 residues. With 3 bases clipped from V and 5 bases from J, the junction kept 7 bases outside the gene matches. CDR3 protein: CASSITTGGMDNEQFF. The CDR3, as DNA: TGTGCCAGTAGTATCACGACAGGGGGCATGGACAATGAGCAGTTCTTC.

The chain joins TRBV6-1 to TRBJ1-4; 8 nucleotides line up with TRBD1. Germline V CDR1 and CDR2: MNHNS, SASEGT. The CDR3 consists of 15 residues. Losses at the gene ends were 2 bases for V and 7 bases for J; bases not matched to a gene: 6. CDR3 DNA: TGTGCCAGCAGTGAATGGGGGACAGGAGCTGAAAAACTGTTTTTT. Residues: CASSEWGTGAEKLFF.

The chain couples TRBV15 to TRBJ1-5, with D unresolved. Germline V gene data show CDR1 as LNHNV and CDR2 as YYDKDF (reference sequence). The CDR3 spans 14 residues. The V end was cut by 0 bases, the J end by 3 bases, with 6 bases between. CDR3 residues: CATSREQFNQPQHF. CDR3 coding DNA: TGTGCCACCAGCAGAGAACAGTTCAATCAGCCCCAGCATTTT.

The chain carries TRBV19 and TRBJ2-2; 12 bases are a match to TRBD1. The germline V gene encodes CDR1 LNHDA and CDR2 SQIVND (reference sequence). With V trimmed by 4 bases and J by 2 bases, 5 bases remained unmatched. The CDR3 is made up of 17 amino acids. CDR3 bases: TGTGCCAGTAGTAAGCGGGACAGGGGGCCTAACACCGGGGAGCTGTTTTTT. This sequence encodes CASSKRDRGPNTGELFF.

The chain is built from TRBV11-2 and TRBJ1-1; D is unresolved. The length of the CDR3 is 15 residues. The ends were cut back, 0 bases at V and 1 base at J, with 9 bases in the middle. The V gene's germline CDR1 is SGHAT and CDR2 FQNNGV. The CDR3 sequence is CASSLEGRGNTEAFF. The CDR3 nucleotides are TGTGCCAGCAGCTTAGAAGGACGGGGGAACACTGAAGCTTTCTTT.

The rearrangement links TRBV27 to TRBJ1-1, with D unresolved. CDR3 length: 16 residues. Germline CDR1 MNHEY, CDR2 SMNVEV (reference sequence). V gave up 0 bases and J gave up 0 bases, with 11 bases separating them. This chain's CDR3 is CASSLSSVFMNTEAFF. In nucleotides, the CDR3 is TGTGCCAGCAGTTTATCGTCAGTCTTTATGAACACTGAAGCTTTCTTT.

The chain links TRBV6-5 to TRBJ2-1; 13 positions agree with TRBD2. The germline V gene encodes CDR1 MNHEY and CDR2 SVGAGI. This CDR3 spans 15 amino acids. With 2 bases clipped from V and 9 bases from J, the junction kept 4 bases outside the gene matches. In nucleotides, the CDR3 is TGTGCCAGCAGTTACGGGACTAGCGGGATTACTGAGCAGTTCTTC. This codes for CASSYGTSGITEQFF.

The chain couples TRBV18 to TRBJ1-3; D might be TRBD1 (6 bases). Trimming left V 2 bases short and J 0 bases short, with 17 bases between. The V gene's germline CDR1 is KGHSH and CDR2 LQKENI. CDR3 length: 18 amino acids. CDR3 sequence: CASSPDQSRGLSGNTIYF. The DNA of the CDR3 is TGTGCCAGCTCACCAGACCAAAGCAGGGGCCTCTCTGGAAACACCATATATTTT.

The CDR3 nucleotides read TGTGCCAGCAGCCATAGCTGGAGGTACGAGCAGTACTTC. It translates to CASSHSWRYEQYF. The rearrangement links TRBV7-6 to TRBJ2-7; weak D call: TRBD2 (5 bases). CDR1 SGHVS and CDR2 FNYEAQ come from the germline V gene. There are 13 residues in the CDR3. Between the trimmed V and J ends, which lost 5 bases and 4 bases, there was a span of 12 bases.

This chain uses TRBV2 with TRBJ1-6; D is undetermined. Trimming cost V 5 bases and J 0 bases, with 8 bases left between them. The CDR3 runs 15 residues. CDR1 is SNHLY and CDR2 is FYNNEI in the germline V gene. CDR3 sequence: CASSTVISYNSPLHF. The CDR3 DNA sequence: TGTGCCAGCAGTACAGTGATCTCCTATAATTCACCCCTCCACTTT.

V is TRBV19 and J is TRBJ1-5; TRBD1 matches at 7 bases. The CDR3 is 13 residues long. Trimming removed 4 bases from V and 5 bases from J; junction bases left unmatched: 2. Germline loops: CDR1 LNHDA, CDR2 SQIVND (reference sequence). The CDR3 is CASSTDRDQPQHF. In DNA form, the CDR3 reads TGTGCCAGTAGTACCGACAGGGATCAGCCCCAGCATTTT.

The gene calls are TRBV5-6 and TRBJ1-1; tentative D call: TRBD1 (5 bases). V gave up 0 bases and J gave up 3 bases, with 6 bases separating them. The V gene's germline CDR1 is SGHDT and CDR2 YYEEEE. The CDR3 runs to 13 residues. CDR3 nucleotide sequence: TGTGCCAGCAGCTTGGGCAGGGACACTGAAGCTTTCTTT. This gives the protein CASSLGRDTEAFF.

This chain joins TRBV7-8 and TRBJ2-7, with D unresolved. The V end was cut by 10 bases, the J end by 0 bases, with 16 bases between. This CDR3 is built from 14 residues. Germline V CDR1 and CDR2: SGHVS, FQNEAQ. The DNA for the CDR3 is TGTGCCAAACTTTGGCTGTGGAGCTCCTACGAGCAGTACTTC. Translation gives CAKLWLWSSYEQYF. The entire variable domain, with the rest obtained from reference TRBV7-8 and TRBJ2-7, is as follows: GAGVSQSPRYKVAKRGQDVALRCDPISGHVSLFWYQQALGQGPEFLTYFQNEAQLDKSGLPSDRFFAERPEGSVSTLKIQRTQQEDSAVYLCAKLWLWSSYEQYFGPGTRLTVT.

Only one count was recorded for this clone. The CDR3 protein is CASSLGTGGPRGSNQPQHF. DNA of the CDR3: TGCGCCAGCAGCTTGGGGACAGGGGGCCCGCGGGGTAGCAATCAGCCCCAGCATTTT. The chain combines TRBV5-1 with TRBJ1-5; 11 bases align to TRBD1. Per germline, CDR1 SGHRS and CDR2 YFSETQ. The CDR3 runs to 19 residues. J was trimmed by 0 bases and V by 0 bases; bases with no gene match: 8.

The CDR3 DNA is TGTGCCAGCAGTATAATCGGCGGGGAGCTGTTTTTT. Its protein is CASSIIGGELFF. The chain combines TRBV6-5 with TRBJ2-2, with D uncertain. V dropped 5 bases and J dropped 7 bases, with 8 bases sitting between them. Germline assignment: CDR1 MNHEY and CDR2 SVGAGI. The CDR3 has 12 residues.

This chain joins TRBV6-2 or TRBV6-3 and TRBJ2-7; 7 positions match TRBD1. Germline V gives CDR1 MNHEY, CDR2 SVGEGT. With V trimmed by 4 bases and J by 2 bases, 11 bases remained unmatched. The CDR3 is 16 residues long. The CDR3 DNA is TGTGCCAGCAGTTCGCCGACAGGGTGGAGTCCCTACGAGCAGTACTTC. Its translation: CASSSPTGWSPYEQYF.

This clone was seen only once. The CDR3: CASSRGLQGLSEKLFF. The CDR3 DNA sequence: TGTGCCAGCAGCCGAGGCCTGCAGGGGCTTAGTGAAAAACTGTTTTTT. The chain employs TRBV3-1 (or the pseudogene TRBV3-2) and TRBJ1-4; TRBD1 might be the D (6 bases). This CDR3 is 16 amino acids long. Trimming left V 4 bases short and J 7 bases short, with 19 bases between. Germline CDR1 is LGHDT and CDR2 is YNNKEL (reference sequence).

The chain carries TRBV5-8 and TRBJ2-5; 13 nucleotides agree with TRBD2. The CDR3 spans 18 residues. The V gene end was trimmed by 4 bases and the J gene end by 2 bases; junction bases not matched to a gene: 11. Germline CDR1 reads SGHTS; CDR2 reads YDEGEE. The DNA of the CDR3 is TGTGCCAGCAGCAATCCCCGGACTAGCGGGAGTTGGCAAGAGACCCAGTACTTC. Amino acids: CASSNPRTSGSWQETQYF.

The CDR3 loop reads CASRASLASTDTQYF. DNA of the CDR3: TGCGCCAGCAGAGCTTCTCTAGCGAGCACAGATACGCAGTATTTT. The chain has TRBV5-1 and TRBJ2-3; D is perhaps TRBD2 (6 bases). Germline assignment: CDR1 SGHRS and CDR2 YFSETQ. This CDR3 contains 15 residues. The V and J ends lost 5 bases and 0 bases respectively, with 13 bases between them.